Below are 11 T cell receptor beta chains sequenced from a single sample in a study of blood T cell repertoires in COVID-19. Only in-frame clones appear in the TCRdb table, and some are missing; sequencing was by immunoSEQ multiplex PCR. The sample yields 200,000 to 250,000 clones, nearly 90% seen once. Specimen: peripheral blood. The receptors derive from a woman under 30 who had recovered from COVID-19.

This clone came up a few times. The chain joins TRBV12-5 to TRBJ1-1; D is perhaps TRBD1 (6 bases). V was clipped by 5 bases and J by 0 bases, with 13 bases between them. Germline-derived CDR1 and CDR2 are LGHNT and FRNRAP. This CDR3 has 15 residues. CDR3 sequence: CASGPGQGMNTEAFF. CDR3 sequence (DNA): TGTGCTAGTGGTCCCGGCCAGGGGATGAACACTGAAGCTTTCTTT. Full variable domain (remainder filled in from reference TRBV12-5 and TRBJ1-1): DARVTQTPRHKVTEMGQEVTMRCQPILGHNTVFWYRQTMMQGLELLAYFRNRAPLDDSGMPKDRFSAEMPDATLATLKIQPSEPRDSAVYFCASGPGQGMNTEAFFGQGTRLTVV.

Note on this clone: The sample carries other DNA sequences with the same CDR3. The rearrangement links TRBV4-3 to TRBJ1-2; D unresolved. This CDR3 has 13 amino acids. Trimming cost V 0 bases and J 5 bases, with 7 bases left between them. Per the germline V gene, CDR1 is LGHNA and CDR2 is YSLEER. This CDR3 reads CASSQDRDYGYTF. DNA of the CDR3: TGCGCCAGCAGCCAAGATCGAGATTATGGCTACACCTTC.

The genes are TRBV27 and TRBJ2-7, with 8 nucleotides matching TRBD1. Trimming removed 5 bases from V and 5 bases from J; junction bases left unmatched: 11. This CDR3 region has 15 residues. Germline V gene lookup returns CDR1 MNHEY and CDR2 SMNVEV (reference sequence). CDR3 residues: CASSPGTGPRNEQYF. The CDR3 DNA reads TGTGCCAGCAGTCCCGGGACAGGCCCAAGAAACGAGCAGTACTTC.

The rearrangement joins TRBV12-5 to TRBJ2-7, with 7 bases fitting TRBD2. This CDR3 contains 13 residues. The germline gives CDR1 LGHNT, CDR2 FRNRAP. With 6 bases clipped from V and 2 bases from J, the junction kept 4 bases outside the gene matches. CDR3 coding DNA: TGTGCTAGTGGCCGGGACTATGCCTACGAGCAGTACTTC. Amino acid sequence: CASGRDYAYEQYF.

This clone was seen a few times. The V and J genes are TRBV29-1 and TRBJ1-4, with a possible D match to TRBD1 (6 bases). Germline V CDR1 and CDR2: SQVTM, ANQGSEA. V was trimmed by 7 bases and J by 8 bases, leaving 17 bases between them. The CDR3 contains 13 residues. The CDR3 sequence is CSAGGQLGEKLFF. CDR3 DNA sequence: TGCAGCGCTGGGGGACAACTTGGCGAAAAACTGTTTTTT.

The chain recombines TRBV24-1 with TRBJ1-5; weak D call: TRBD1 (5 bases). V was trimmed by 0 bases and J by 6 bases, leaving 8 bases between them. The CDR3 extends over 14 amino acids. Germline V gene lookup returns CDR1 KGHDR and CDR2 SFDVKD. The CDR3: CATSDLGDSQPQHF. Here the CDR3 DNA reads TGTGCCACCAGTGATTTGGGAGACAGTCAGCCCCAGCATTTT.

The V gene is TRBV6-7, the J gene TRBJ2-2; 12 bases map to TRBD2. TRBV6-7 is noted as an ORF with a role that remains uncertain. With 2 bases clipped from V and 5 bases from J, the junction kept 3 bases outside the gene matches. The CDR3 covers 16 residues. Here the CDR3 reads CASSYATSGSTGELFF. The CDR3 bases are TGTGCCAGCAGTTACGCGACTAGCGGGAGTACCGGGGAGCTGTTTTTT.

V usage is TRBV9 and J usage is TRBJ2-1, with D possibly being TRBD2 (6 bases). The ends were cut back, 7 bases at V and 3 bases at J, with 8 bases in the middle. Germline-derived CDR1 and CDR2 are SGDLS and YYNGEE. The CDR3 extends over 12 amino acids. CDR3 in amino acids: CASGEDYNEQFF. In nucleotides, the CDR3 is TGTGCCAGCGGGGAGGACTACAATGAGCAGTTCTTC.

V and J are TRBV15 and TRBJ2-1, with 13 bases matching TRBD2. The V and J ends lost 2 bases and 6 bases, in that order; junction bases with no gene match: 4. CDR3 size: 16 residues. In germline, CDR1 is LNHNV, CDR2 YYDKDF (reference sequence). The CDR3 here is CATSRRGLAGVNEQFF. As DNA, the CDR3 is TGTGCCACCAGCAGACGAGGACTAGCGGGAGTCAATGAGCAGTTCTTC.

This chain links TRBV7-2 with TRBJ2-6, with 10 bases lining up with TRBD1. CDR1 is SGHTA, CDR2 FQGNSA, per germline. After removal of 6 bases from V and 2 bases from J, the junction contained 7 bases not matched to a gene. This CDR3 has 17 residues. The CDR3 protein is CASSPGQGWTGANVLTF. The CDR3 nucleotides are TGTGCCAGCAGTCCGGGACAGGGGTGGACTGGGGCCAACGTCCTGACTTTC.

The chain employs TRBV24-1 and TRBJ2-1; D possibly corresponds to TRBD2 (6 bases). Trimming removed 0 bases at V and 8 bases at J, with 13 bases between. Germline lookup yields CDR1 KGHDR and CDR2 SFDVKD. CDR3 length: 15 residues. The CDR3 reads CATSDLNSGRDEQFF. The DNA for the CDR3 is TGTGCCACCAGTGATTTGAATAGCGGAAGGGATGAGCAGTTCTTC.